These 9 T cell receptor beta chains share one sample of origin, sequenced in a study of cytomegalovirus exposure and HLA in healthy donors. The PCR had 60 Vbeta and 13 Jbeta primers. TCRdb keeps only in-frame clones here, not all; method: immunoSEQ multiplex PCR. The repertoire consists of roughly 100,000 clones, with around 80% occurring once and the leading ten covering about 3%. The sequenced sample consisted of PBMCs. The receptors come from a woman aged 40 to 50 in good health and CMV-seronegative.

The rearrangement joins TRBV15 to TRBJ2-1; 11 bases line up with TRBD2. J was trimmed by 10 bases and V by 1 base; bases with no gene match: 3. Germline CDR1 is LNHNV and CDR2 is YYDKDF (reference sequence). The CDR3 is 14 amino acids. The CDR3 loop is CATSRGLAGYEQFF. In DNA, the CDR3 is TGTGCCACCAGCAGAGGACTAGCGGGATACGAGCAGTTCTTC.

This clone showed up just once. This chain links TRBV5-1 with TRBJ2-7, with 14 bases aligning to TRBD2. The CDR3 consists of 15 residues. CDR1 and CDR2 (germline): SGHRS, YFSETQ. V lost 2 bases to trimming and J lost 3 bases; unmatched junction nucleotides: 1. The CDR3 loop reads CASSFGLAGGYEQYF. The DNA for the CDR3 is TGCGCCAGCAGCTTTGGACTAGCGGGAGGCTACGAGCAGTACTTC.

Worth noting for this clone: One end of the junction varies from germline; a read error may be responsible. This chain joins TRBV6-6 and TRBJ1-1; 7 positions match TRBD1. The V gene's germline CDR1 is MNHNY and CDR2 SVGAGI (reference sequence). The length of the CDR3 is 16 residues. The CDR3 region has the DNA TGTGCCAGCAGCACAGAGACAGGGTTTGAGAACGCTGAAGCTTTCTTT. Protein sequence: CASSTETGFENAEAFF.

The DNA of the CDR3 is TGTGCCAGCAGCCACGCACGAGTAGGGAGGAAGCTGTTTTTT. Its protein product is CASSHARVGRKLFF. This sequence joins TRBV7-9 and TRBJ2-2; a weak D match, TRBD2 (6 bases). The CDR3 spans 14 residues. Germline assignment: CDR1 SEHNR and CDR2 FQNEAQ (reference sequence). The V end was cut by 5 bases, the J end by 12 bases, with 19 bases between.

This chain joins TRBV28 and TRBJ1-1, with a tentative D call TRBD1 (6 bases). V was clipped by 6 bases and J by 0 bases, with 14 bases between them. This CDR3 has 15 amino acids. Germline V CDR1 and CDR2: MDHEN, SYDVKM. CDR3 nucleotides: TGTGCCAGCAGACGGGACACTAGGGTGAACACTGAAGCTTTCTTT. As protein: CASRRDTRVNTEAFF.

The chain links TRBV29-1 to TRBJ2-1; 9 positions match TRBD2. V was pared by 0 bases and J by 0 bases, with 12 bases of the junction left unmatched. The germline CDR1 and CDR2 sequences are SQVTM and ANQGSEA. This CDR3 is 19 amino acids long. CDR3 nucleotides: TGCAGCGTTGAAGATCGGTCCAGCGGGGGGCCGAGCTCCTACAATGAGCAGTTCTTC. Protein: CSVEDRSSGGPSSYNEQFF.

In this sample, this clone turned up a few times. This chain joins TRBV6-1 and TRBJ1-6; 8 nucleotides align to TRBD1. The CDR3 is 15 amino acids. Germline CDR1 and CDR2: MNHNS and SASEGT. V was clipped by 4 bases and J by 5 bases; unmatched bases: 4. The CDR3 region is CASSARTGNNSPLHF. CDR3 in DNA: TGTGCCAGCAGTGCTAGGACAGGGAATAATTCACCCCTCCACTTT.

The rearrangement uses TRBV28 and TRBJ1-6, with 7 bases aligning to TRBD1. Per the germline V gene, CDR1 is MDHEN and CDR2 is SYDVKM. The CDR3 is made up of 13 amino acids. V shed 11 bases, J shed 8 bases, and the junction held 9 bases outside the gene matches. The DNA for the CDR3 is TGTGCCTCGGTAGGGGACAGACATTCACCCCTCCACTTT. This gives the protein CASVGDRHSPLHF. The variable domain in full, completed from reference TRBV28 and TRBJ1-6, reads DVKVTQSSRYLVKRTGEKVFLECVQDMDHENMFWYRQDPGLGLRLIYFSYDVKMKEKGDIPEGYSVSREKKERFSLILESASTNQTSMYLCASVGDRHSPLHFGNGTRLTVT.

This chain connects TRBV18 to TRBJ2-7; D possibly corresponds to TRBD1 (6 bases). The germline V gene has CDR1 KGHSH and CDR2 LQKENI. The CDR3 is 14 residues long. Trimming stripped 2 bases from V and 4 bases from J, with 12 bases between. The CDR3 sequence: CASSPESGVYEQYF. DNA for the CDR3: TGTGCCAGCTCACCAGAGTCAGGGGTATACGAGCAGTACTTC.